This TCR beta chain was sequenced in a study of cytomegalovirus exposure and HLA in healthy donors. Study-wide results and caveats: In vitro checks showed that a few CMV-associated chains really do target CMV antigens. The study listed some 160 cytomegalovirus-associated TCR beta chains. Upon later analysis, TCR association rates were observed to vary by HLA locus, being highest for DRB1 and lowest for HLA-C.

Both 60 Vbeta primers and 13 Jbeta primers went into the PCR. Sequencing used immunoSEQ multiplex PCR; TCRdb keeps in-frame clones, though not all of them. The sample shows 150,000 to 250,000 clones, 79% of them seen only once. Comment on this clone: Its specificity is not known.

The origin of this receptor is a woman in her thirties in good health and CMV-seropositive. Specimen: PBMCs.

The CDR3 reads CASSLEFRGHGELFF. Here the CDR3 DNA reads TGTGCCAGCAGCTTAGAGTTCAGGGGTCACGGGGAGCTGTTTTTT. The chain combines TRBV11-2 with TRBJ2-2; D is possibly TRBD1 (6 bases). Germline V gene sequence: CDR1 SGHAT, CDR2 FQNNGV. The V gene lost 0 bases and the J gene lost 7 bases, with 12 bases spanning the gap. The CDR3 runs to 15 residues.